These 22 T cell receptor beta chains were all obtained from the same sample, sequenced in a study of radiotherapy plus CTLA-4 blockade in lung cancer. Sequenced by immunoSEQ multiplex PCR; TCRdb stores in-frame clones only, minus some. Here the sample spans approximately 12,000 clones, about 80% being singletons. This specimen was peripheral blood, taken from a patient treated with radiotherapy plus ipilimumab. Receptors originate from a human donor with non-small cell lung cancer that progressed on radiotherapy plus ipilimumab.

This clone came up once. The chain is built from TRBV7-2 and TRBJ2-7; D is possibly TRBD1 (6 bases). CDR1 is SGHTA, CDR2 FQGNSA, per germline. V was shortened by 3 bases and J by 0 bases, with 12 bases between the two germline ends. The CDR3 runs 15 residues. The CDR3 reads CASSFTGSFSYEQYF. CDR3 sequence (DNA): TGTGCCAGCAGCTTCACAGGGTCTTTCTCCTACGAGCAGTACTTC.

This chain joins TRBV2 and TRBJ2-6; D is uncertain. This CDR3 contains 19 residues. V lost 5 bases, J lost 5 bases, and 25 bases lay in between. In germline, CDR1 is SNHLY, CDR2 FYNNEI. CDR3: CASSLVVYRIQSRANVLTF. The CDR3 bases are TGTGCCAGCAGTCTGGTTGTTTACCGGATACAAAGTCGGGCCAACGTCCTGACTTTC.

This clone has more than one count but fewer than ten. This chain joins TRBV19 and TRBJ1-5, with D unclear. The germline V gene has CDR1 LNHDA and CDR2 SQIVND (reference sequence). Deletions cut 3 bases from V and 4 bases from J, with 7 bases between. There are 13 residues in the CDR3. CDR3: CASSIVENQPQHF. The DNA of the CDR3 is TGTGCCAGTAGTATTGTTGAAAATCAGCCCCAGCATTTT.

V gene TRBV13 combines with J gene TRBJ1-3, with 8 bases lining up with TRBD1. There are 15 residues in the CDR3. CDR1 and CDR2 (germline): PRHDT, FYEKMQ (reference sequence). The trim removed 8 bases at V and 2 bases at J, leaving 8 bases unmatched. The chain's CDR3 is CASRPTGGPGNTIYF. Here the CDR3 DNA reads TGTGCCAGCCGGCCAACAGGGGGACCTGGAAACACCATATATTTT.

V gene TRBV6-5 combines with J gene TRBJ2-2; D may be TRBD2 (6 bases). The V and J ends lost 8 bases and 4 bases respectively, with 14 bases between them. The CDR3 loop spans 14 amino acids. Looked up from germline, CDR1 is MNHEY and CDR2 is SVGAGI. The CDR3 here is CASGLSGLTGELFF. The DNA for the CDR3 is TGTGCCAGCGGACTATCGGGACTCACCGGGGAGCTGTTTTTT.

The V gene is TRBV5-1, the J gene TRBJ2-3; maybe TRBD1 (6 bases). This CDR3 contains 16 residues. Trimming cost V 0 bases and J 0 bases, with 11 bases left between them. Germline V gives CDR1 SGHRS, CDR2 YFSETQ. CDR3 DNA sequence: TGCGCCAGCAGCTTGGTTGGGGGCGCCAGCACAGATACGCAGTATTTT. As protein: CASSLVGGASTDTQYF.

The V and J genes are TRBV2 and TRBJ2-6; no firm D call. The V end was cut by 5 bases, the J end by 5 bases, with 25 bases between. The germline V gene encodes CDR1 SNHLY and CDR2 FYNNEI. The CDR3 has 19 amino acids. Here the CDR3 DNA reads TGTGCCAGCAGTAACCGATATTACCGATACAAAAGTCGGGCCAACGTCCTGACTTTC. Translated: CASSNRYYRYKSRANVLTF.

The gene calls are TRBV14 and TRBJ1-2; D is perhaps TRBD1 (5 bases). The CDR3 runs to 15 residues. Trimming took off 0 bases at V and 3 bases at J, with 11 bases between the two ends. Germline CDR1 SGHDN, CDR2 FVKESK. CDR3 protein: CASSQDLEGYYGYTF. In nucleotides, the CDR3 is TGTGCCAGCAGCCAAGATCTGGAGGGGTACTATGGCTACACCTTC. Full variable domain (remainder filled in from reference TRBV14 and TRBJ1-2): EAGVTQFPSHSVIEKGQTVTLRCDPISGHDNLYWYRRVMGKEIKFLLHFVKESKQDESGMPNNRFLAERTGGTYSTLKVQPAELEDSGVYFCASSQDLEGYYGYTFGSGTRLTVV.

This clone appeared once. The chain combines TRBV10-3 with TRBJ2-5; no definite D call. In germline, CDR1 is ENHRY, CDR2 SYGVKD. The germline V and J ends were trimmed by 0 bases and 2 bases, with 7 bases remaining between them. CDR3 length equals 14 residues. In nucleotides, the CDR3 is TGTGCCATCAGTGAGTCATCAGGTCAAGAGACCCAGTACTTC. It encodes CAISESSGQETQYF.

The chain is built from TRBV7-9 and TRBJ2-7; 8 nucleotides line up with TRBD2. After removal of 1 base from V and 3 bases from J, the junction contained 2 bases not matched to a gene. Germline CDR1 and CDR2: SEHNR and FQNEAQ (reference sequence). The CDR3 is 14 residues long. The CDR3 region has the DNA TGTGCCAGCAGCTTAGTAGCGGGAATCTACGAGCAGTACTTC. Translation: CASSLVAGIYEQYF. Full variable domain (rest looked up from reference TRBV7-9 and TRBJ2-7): DTGVSQNPRHKITKRGQNVTFRCDPISEHNRLYWYRQTLGQGPEFLTYFQNEAQLEKSRLLSDRFSAERPKGSFSTLEIQRTEQGDSAMYLCASSLVAGIYEQYFGPGTRLTVT.

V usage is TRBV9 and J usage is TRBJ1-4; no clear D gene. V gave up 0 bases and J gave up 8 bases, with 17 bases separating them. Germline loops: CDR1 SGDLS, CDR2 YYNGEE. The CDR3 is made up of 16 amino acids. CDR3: CASSVEGIGFGEKLFF. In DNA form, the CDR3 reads TGTGCCAGCAGCGTAGAAGGGATCGGCTTCGGCGAAAAACTGTTTTTT.

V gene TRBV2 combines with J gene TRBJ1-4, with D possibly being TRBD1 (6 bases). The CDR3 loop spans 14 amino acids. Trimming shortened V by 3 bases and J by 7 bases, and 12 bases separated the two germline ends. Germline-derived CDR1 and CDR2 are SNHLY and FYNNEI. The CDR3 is CASSDVQGREKLFF. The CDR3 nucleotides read TGTGCCAGCAGTGACGTACAGGGACGTGAAAAACTGTTTTTT.

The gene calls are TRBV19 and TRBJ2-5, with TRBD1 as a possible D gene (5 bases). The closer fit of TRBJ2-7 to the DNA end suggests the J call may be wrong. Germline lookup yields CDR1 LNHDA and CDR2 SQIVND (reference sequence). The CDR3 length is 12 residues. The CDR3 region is CASSARESEQYF. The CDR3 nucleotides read TGTGCCAGTAGTGCCAGGGAAAGCGAGCAGTACTTC.

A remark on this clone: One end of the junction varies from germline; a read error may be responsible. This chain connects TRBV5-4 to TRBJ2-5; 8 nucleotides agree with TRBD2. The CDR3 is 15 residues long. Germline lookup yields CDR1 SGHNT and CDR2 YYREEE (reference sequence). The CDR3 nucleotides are TGTGCCAGCAGCCGCGGGGGGACGGAGCAAGGGACCCAGTACTTC. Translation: CASSRGGTEQGTQYF.

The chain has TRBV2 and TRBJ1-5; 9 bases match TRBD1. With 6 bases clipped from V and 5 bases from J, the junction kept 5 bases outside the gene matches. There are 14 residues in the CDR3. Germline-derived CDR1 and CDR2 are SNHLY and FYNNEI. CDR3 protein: CASSDRDRDQPQHF. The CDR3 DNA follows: TGTGCCAGCAGCGACCGGGACAGGGATCAGCCCCAGCATTTT.

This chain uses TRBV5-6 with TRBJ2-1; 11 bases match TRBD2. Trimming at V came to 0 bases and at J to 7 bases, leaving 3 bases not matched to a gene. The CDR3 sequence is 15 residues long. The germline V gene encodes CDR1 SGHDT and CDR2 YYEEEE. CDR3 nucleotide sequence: TGTGCCAGCAGCTTGGGGCTAGCGGGGGGTAATGAGCAGTTCTTC. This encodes CASSLGLAGGNEQFF.

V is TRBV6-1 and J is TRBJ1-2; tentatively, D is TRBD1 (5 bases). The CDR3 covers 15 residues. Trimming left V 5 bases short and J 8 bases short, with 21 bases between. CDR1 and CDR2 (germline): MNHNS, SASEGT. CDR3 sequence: CASSPTGAGGGGYTF. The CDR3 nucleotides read TGTGCCAGCAGTCCAACGGGAGCCGGCGGGGGGGGCTACACCTTC.

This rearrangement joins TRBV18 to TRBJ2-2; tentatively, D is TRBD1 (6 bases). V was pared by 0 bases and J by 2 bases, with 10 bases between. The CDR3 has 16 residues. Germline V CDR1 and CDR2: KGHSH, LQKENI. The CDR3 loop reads CASSPPVGQNTGELFF. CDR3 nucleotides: TGTGCCAGCTCACCACCGGTGGGACAAAACACCGGGGAGCTGTTTTTT. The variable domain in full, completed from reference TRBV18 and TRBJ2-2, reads NAGVMQNPRHLVRRRGQEARLRCSPMKGHSHVYWYRQLPEEGLKFMVYLQKENIIDESGMPKERFSAEFPKEGPSILRIQQVVRGDSAAYFCASSPPVGQNTGELFFGEGSRLTVL.

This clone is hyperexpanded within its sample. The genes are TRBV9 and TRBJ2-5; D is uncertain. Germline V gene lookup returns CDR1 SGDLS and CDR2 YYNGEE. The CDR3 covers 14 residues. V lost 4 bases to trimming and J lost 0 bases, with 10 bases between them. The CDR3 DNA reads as TGTGCCAGCAGCCCCCACCCAGACCAAGAGACCCAGTACTTC. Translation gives CASSPHPDQETQYF.

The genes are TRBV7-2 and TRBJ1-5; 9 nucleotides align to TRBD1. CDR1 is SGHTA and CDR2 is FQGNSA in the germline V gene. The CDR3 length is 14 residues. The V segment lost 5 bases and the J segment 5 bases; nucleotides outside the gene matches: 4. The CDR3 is CASSPRQGDQPQHF. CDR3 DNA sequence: TGTGCCAGCAGCCCGCGACAGGGGGATCAGCCCCAGCATTTT.

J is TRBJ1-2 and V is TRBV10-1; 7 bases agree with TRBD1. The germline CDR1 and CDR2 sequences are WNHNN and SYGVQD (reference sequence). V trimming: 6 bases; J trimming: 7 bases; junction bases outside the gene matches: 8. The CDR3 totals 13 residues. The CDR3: CASSVDRDGGYTF. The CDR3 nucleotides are TGCGCCAGCAGCGTTGACAGGGACGGTGGCTACACCTTC.

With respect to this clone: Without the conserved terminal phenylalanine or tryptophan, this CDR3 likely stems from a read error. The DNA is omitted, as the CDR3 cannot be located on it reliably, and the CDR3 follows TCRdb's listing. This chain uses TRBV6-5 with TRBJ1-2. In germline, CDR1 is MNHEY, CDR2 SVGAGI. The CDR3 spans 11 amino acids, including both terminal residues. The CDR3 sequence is CASSEREGRIL.